This TCR beta chain is from a study of blood T cell repertoires in COVID-19. Study information: Spain, Italy and the United States supplied samples that represented acute and convalescent COVID-19. PBMCs, B-cell-depleted T cells, or T cells were the source of the cDNA or gDNA that made up the material.

Under the authors' procedure: Researchers report that nucleated cell counts were estimated from reference gene primer amplification. This table comes from immunoSEQ multiplex PCR, and its TCRdb copy is limited to in-frame clones, with some not included. The V and J calls and clone size are taken from that table; D and trimming were inferred from the DNA. Here the sample spans about 150,000 clones, about 79% being singletons. The CDR3 has 19 residues. V was clipped by 3 bases and J by 5 bases; unmatched bases: 18. CDR1 is MGHRA, CDR2 YSYEKL, per germline. The material sequenced was peripheral blood. The chain combines TRBV4-1 with TRBJ2-2, with TRBD1 identical over 7 bases. This TCR was sampled from a woman aged 50 to 65 in a cohort sampled during active or convalescent COVID-19. The CDR3 DNA follows: TGCGCCAGCAGCCACCCGGGACAGACTTTAGGGTTGGGGACCGGGGAGCTGTTTTTT. Protein product: CASSHPGQTLGLGTGELFF.